This T cell receptor (beta chain) originates from a study of cytomegalovirus exposure and HLA in healthy donors. Points from the study as a whole: Rarity held for most TCR sequences, but there were some public TCRs that occurred in many donors.

Sequenced by immunoSEQ multiplex PCR; TCRdb stores in-frame clones only, minus some. Found here are a few hundred thousand clones, about 90% of them singletons; the top ten hold under 0.4%. Separation from the roughly 600-subject first cohort characterized the roughly 130-subject validation cohort, to which the donors belonged. From germline, CDR1 is LGHNA and CDR2 YSLEER. The ends were cut back, 1 base at V and 2 bases at J, with 12 bases in the middle. This CDR3 has 15 residues. In regard to this clone: The antigen is not known.

This sequence originates from a young woman in good health and CMV-seronegative. The gene calls are TRBV4-3 and TRBJ2-7; weak D call: TRBD1 (5 bases). Sequencing was performed on PBMCs. CDR3 region: CASSQVLTVTYEQYF. CDR3 DNA sequence: TGCGCCAGCAGCCAAGTGTTGACAGTGACCTACGAGCAGTACTTC.